These T cell receptor beta chains were read from a single sample in a study of T cell changes during pregnancy in multiple sclerosis. Here immunoSEQ multiplex PCR was the method, and the copy in TCRdb shows in-frame clones only, minus some. Among 100,000 to 130,000 clones listed, around 92% were seen once. The material was peripheral blood, obtained in the third trimester of pregnancy. The receptors come from a female donor in good health, enrolled as a control in a pregnancy study. Each CDR3 is given with its conserved first and last residue. The D gene is left open where the match is weak. Clone size is stated in some rows and not others, as once, few, many or a class when expanded.

D	size	V	J	DNA	CDR3
NA	NA	TRBV6-5	TRBJ2-2	TGTGCCAGCAGTTACTCTGACACCACCGGGGAGCTGTTTTTT	CASSYSDTTGELFF
NA	NA	TRBV9	TRBJ2-3	TGTGCCAGCAGCGTGACTAAAACAGATACGCAGTATTTT	CASSVTKTDTQYF
NA	NA	TRBV7-2	TRBJ2-1	TGTGCCAGCAGCTTAGCCGGGGGGCCTTACAATGAGCAGTTCTTC	CASSLAGGPYNEQFF
NA	NA	TRBV4-3	TRBJ1-2	TGCGCCAGCAGCCAAGTGAGGGAAAGTGGCAACCCCATCCATGGCTACACCTTC	CASSQVRESGNPIHGYTF
TRBD1	NA	TRBV6-5	TRBJ2-7	TGTGCCAGCAGCAACCGGGACAGGGGTTACGAGCAGTACTTC	CASSNRDRGYEQYF
TRBD2	NA	TRBV5-1	TRBJ2-5	TGCGCCAGCAGCACGGCCCCGGGGGGCCAAGAGACCCAGTACTTC	CASSTAPGGQETQYF
TRBD1	once	TRBV2	TRBJ1-5	TGTGCCAGCAGCCCTCCGGGACAGGGGCTATATAGCAATCAGCCCCAGCATTTT	CASSPPGQGLYSNQPQHF
TRBD1	NA	TRBV27	TRBJ1-2	TGTGCCAGCAGCCGGACAGGGGAGGCCTATGGCTACACCTTC	CASSRTGEAYGYTF
NA	NA	TRBV5-4	TRBJ2-7	TGTGCCAGCAGCTTGTCACAGCACAGCTCCTACGAGCAGTACTTC	CASSLSQHSSYEQYF
NA	NA	TRBV6-6	TRBJ1-1	TGTGCCAGCAGGCCTAGGGAGGGGGAAAACACTGAAGCTTTCTTT	CASRPREGENTEAFF
NA	NA	TRBV27	TRBJ2-1	TGTGCCAGCAGTCCCCGGGAATCTCCCTACAATGAGCAGTTCTTC	CASSPRESPYNEQFF
TRBD1	once	TRBV7-2	TRBJ1-4	TGTGCCAGCAGCTTACAGGACAGGGCGTGGGAAAAACTGTTTTTT	CASSLQDRAWEKLFF
TRBD2	once	TRBV7-9	TRBJ2-7	TGTGCCAGCAGTAGCGGGGAATACGAGCAGTACTTC	CASSSGEYEQYF
NA	few	TRBV7-9	TRBJ2-7	TGTGCCAGCCGTGCGGGCAGTTCCTACGAGCAGTACTTC	CASRAGSSYEQYF
NA	NA	TRBV4-3	TRBJ1-1	TGCGCCAGCAGCCAAGATTTTTTACTCACTGAAGCTTTCTTT	CASSQDFLLTEAFF
NA	once	TRBV7-9	TRBJ1-1	TGTGCCAGCAGCCCCCGGGACAAAGACACTGAAGCTTTCTTT	CASSPRDKDTEAFF
NA	NA	TRBV19	TRBJ1-2	TGTGCCAGTAACTTAGAGGGCAAAGGCTACACCTTC	CASNLEGKGYTF
TRBD1	NA	TRBV7-9	TRBJ1-5	TGTGCCAGTCACTATTCGGGACAGGGGTTCAATCAGCCCCAGCATTTT	CASHYSGQGFNQPQHF
TRBD1	NA	TRBV9	TRBJ2-7	TGTGCCAGCAGCGCGACTGCCATGGACAGGGGGTCCTACGAGCAGTACTTC	CASSATAMDRGSYEQYF
TRBD2	NA	TRBV9	TRBJ2-3	TGTGCCAGCAGCGCGACTAGCGGGGTCACAGATACGCAGTATTTT	CASSATSGVTDTQYF
NA	NA	TRBV29-1	TRBJ1-5	TGCAGCGTTGACCAGGGCGTGGGTCAGCCCCAGCATTTT	CSVDQGVGQPQHF
TRBD2	NA	TRBV4-2	TRBJ2-4	TGTGCCAGCAGCCAAGATGGACTAGCGGGGGGGCAGGGCATTCAGTACTTC	CASSQDGLAGGQGIQYF
TRBD1	NA	TRBV7-8	TRBJ1-1	TGTGCCAGCAGCTGGGGTCGGGACAGGAACACTGAAGCTTTCTTT	CASSWGRDRNTEAFF
TRBD2	NA	TRBV7-3	TRBJ2-1	TGTGCCAGCAGCTCGGCTAGCGGGGGGAATGAGCAGTTCTTC	CASSSASGGNEQFF
NA	NA	TRBV12-5	TRBJ1-1	TGTGCTAGTGGCCTCGTATTGGGCGTGAACACTGAAGCTTTCTTT	CASGLVLGVNTEAFF
NA	NA	TRBV5-1	TRBJ1-6	TGCGCCAGCAGCCCAGAGGGGGGGGCGAGGGGCTCACCCCTCCACTTT	CASSPEGGARGSPLHF
NA	NA	TRBV29-1	TRBJ1-1	TGCAGCGTTACCCCGGGAGGCGAAGCTTTCTTT	CSVTPGGEAFF
NA	NA	TRBV5-3	TRBJ2-5	TGTGCCAGAAGGCGACGACAGGTTCAAGAGACCCAGTACTTC	CARRRRQVQETQYF
TRBD1	NA	TRBV30	TRBJ1-1	TGTGCCTGGAGCCGACAGGGGGCAACTGAAGCTTTCTTT	CAWSRQGATEAFF
NA	NA	TRBV25-1	TRBJ1-1	TGTGCCAGCAGTACACGATCTATGGCAGGGCCGAACACTGAAGCTTTCTTT	CASSTRSMAGPNTEAFF
TRBD1	NA	TRBV6-5	TRBJ1-2	TGTGCCAGCCGAATGACAGGGGATTATGGCTACACCTTC	CASRMTGDYGYTF
NA	NA	TRBV30	TRBJ1-5	TGTGCCTGGAGTGTAGGGGACAATCAGCCCCAGCATTTT	CAWSVGDNQPQHF
NA	NA	TRBV4-3	TRBJ1-1	TGCGCCAGCAGCCAAGGCAGGGGAATCGTGGTGGACACTGAAGCTTTCTTT	CASSQGRGIVVDTEAFF
NA	NA	TRBV6-5	TRBJ2-7	TGTGCCAGCAGTTACTCTCCCTCGGGGGGCCGGCACGAGCAGTACTTC	CASSYSPSGGRHEQYF
NA	NA	TRBV7-9	TRBJ1-2	TGTGCCAGCAGCTTAATGAGGGAAGGTGGCTACACCTTC	CASSLMREGGYTF
NA	NA	TRBV6-1	TRBJ2-7	TGTGCCAGCAGTGAATCGGAGTCTATCGTTCTTTCCGAGCAGTACTTC	CASSESESIVLSEQYF
NA	NA	TRBV5-3	TRBJ1-6	TGTGCCAGAAGTTATTGGGCCAGCTACAATTCACCCCTCCACTTT	CARSYWASYNSPLHF
TRBD1	NA	TRBV6-5	TRBJ2-3	TGTGCCAGCAGTCCCGGGACAGGGAGCACAGATACGCAGTATTTT	CASSPGTGSTDTQYF
NA	NA	TRBV7-9	TRBJ2-5	TGTGCCAGCAGCCCGGCTAGCGCGGAAGAGACCCAGTACTTC	CASSPASAEETQYF
NA	NA	TRBV4-1	TRBJ1-2	TGCGCCAGCAGCCAGCCTGGCGGGGGGCCGCGGGATGGCTACACCTTC	CASSQPGGGPRDGYTF
TRBD2	NA	TRBV7-9	TRBJ2-2	TGTGCCAGCAGCTTACCGGCGGGAGCAGGGGAGCTGTTTTTT	CASSLPAGAGELFF
TRBD1	few	TRBV19	TRBJ2-2	TGTGCCAGTGGCGACAGGGGGAGAAACACCGGGGAGCTGTTTTTT	CASGDRGRNTGELFF
NA	NA	TRBV9	TRBJ2-2	TGTGCCAGCAGCGGAGCTTCGTCGGGGGAGCTGTTTTTT	CASSGASSGELFF
NA	NA	TRBV6-6	TRBJ2-1	TGTGCCAGCAGTTATAGAAATGAGCAGTTCTTC	CASSYRNEQFF
TRBD1	NA	TRBV6-1	TRBJ1-5	TGTGCCAGCAGTCCGACAGGGGGCCCTCAGCCCCAGCATTTT	CASSPTGGPQPQHF
TRBD1	NA	TRBV4-2	TRBJ2-5	TGTGCCAGCAGCCAGGACAGGGGGTTAGAGACCCAGTACTTC	CASSQDRGLETQYF
NA	NA	TRBV27	TRBJ2-2	TGTGCCAGCAGTTTGGAGGATAACGGGGAGCTGTTTTTT	CASSLEDNGELFF
TRBD2	NA	TRBV4-3	TRBJ2-1	TGCGCCAGCAGCCCTGCGTTGACTAGCGGGGTTTACAATGAGCAGTTCTTC	CASSPALTSGVYNEQFF
TRBD1	NA	TRBV2	TRBJ1-4	TGTGCCAGCAGTGTGGACAGGGGGCGTGAAAAACTGTTTTTT	CASSVDRGREKLFF
NA	NA	TRBV30	TRBJ2-2	TGTGCCTGGAGCGCTGTAATCAGGACCGGGGAGCTGTTTTTT	CAWSAVIRTGELFF
NA	NA	TRBV5-6	TRBJ1-2	TGTGCCAGCAGCTTGGGGACAGCGATTGTTTATGGCTACACCTTC	CASSLGTAIVYGYTF
NA	few	TRBV11-1	TRBJ2-7	TGTGCCAGCAGCTTATGGAGTTACGAGCAGTACTTC	CASSLWSYEQYF
TRBD1	NA	TRBV10-3	TRBJ2-5	TGTGCCATCAGTGAGAATCAGGGGGCTGGAGAGACCCAGTACTTC	CAISENQGAGETQYF
NA	NA	TRBV7-2	TRBJ2-2	TGTGCCAGCAGCTTATCTCAGGGGCACACCGGGGAGCTGTTTTTT	CASSLSQGHTGELFF
NA	NA	TRBV12-1	TRBJ1-2	TGTGCCAGCAGCTTTATTTCCGGGACAGGGCGTGTTGGCTACACCTTC	CASSFISGTGRVGYTF
NA	once	TRBV7-2	TRBJ2-2	TGTGCCAGCAGCCGGAGAGCTACCGGGGAGCTGTTTTTT	CASSRRATGELFF
NA	many	TRBV5-5	TRBJ1-1	TGTGCCAGCAGCTTGCCCTACAGCAACACTGAAGCTTTCTTT	CASSLPYSNTEAFF